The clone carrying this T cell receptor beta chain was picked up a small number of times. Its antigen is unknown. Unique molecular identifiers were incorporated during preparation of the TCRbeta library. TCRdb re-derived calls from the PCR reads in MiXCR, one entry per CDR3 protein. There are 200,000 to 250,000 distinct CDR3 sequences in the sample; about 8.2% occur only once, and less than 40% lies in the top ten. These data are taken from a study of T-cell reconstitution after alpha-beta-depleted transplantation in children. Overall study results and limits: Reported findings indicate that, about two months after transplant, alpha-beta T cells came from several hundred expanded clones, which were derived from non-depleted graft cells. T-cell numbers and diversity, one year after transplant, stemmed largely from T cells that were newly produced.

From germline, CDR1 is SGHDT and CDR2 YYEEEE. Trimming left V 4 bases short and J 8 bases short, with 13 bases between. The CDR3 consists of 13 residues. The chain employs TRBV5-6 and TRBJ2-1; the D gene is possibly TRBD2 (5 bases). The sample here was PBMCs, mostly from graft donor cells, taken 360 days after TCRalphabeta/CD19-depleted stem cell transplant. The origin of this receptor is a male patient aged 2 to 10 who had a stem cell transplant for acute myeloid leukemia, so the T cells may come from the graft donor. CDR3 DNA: TGTGCCAGCAGCCCACTAGTAACCCATGAGCAGTTCTTC. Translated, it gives CASSPLVTHEQFF.